These 30 T cell receptor beta chains were all obtained from the same sample, sequenced in a study of blood T cell repertoires in COVID-19. Clones were sequenced by immunoSEQ multiplex PCR, and TCRdb holds only the in-frame ones, with some missing. The sample lists 95,000 to 150,000 clones; 80% to 85% were seen once. Sequencing input: PBMCs or T cells enriched from blood (not recorded which). All receptors derive from a woman aged 25 to 39 who had recovered from COVID-19.

V and J are TRBV25-1 and TRBJ1-1, with D hard to call. This CDR3 has 15 amino acids. Germline values: CDR1 MGHDK, CDR2 SYGVNS. V lost 2 bases and J lost 3, with 13 bases in between. The DNA of the CDR3 is TGTGCCAGCAGTGAAGAATCCAGGCCGTACACTGAAGCTTTCTTT. This translates into CASSEESRPYTEAFF.

The chain joins TRBV10-3 to TRBJ1-2; D perhaps matches TRBD1 (6 bases). The V and J ends lost 8 bases and 5 bases respectively, with 18 bases between them. Germline-derived CDR1 and CDR2 are ENHRY and SYGVKD. The CDR3 is 14 residues long. Here the CDR3 DNA reads TGTGCCATCTCCCCCGACAGGCAGGGATATGGCTACACCTTC. Residues: CAISPDRQGYGYTF.

This chain links TRBV19 with TRBJ2-7; the D gene is possibly TRBD2 (5 bases). The CDR3 sequence is 13 residues long. Germline V CDR1 and CDR2: LNHDA, SQIVND (reference sequence). V lost 4 bases, J lost 0 bases, and 7 bases lay in between. CDR3 bases: TGTGCCAGTAGTAACGGGATCTCCTACGAGCAGTACTTC. Amino acid sequence: CASSNGISYEQYF. Complete variable domain (other parts from reference TRBV19 and TRBJ2-7): DGGITQSPKYLFRKEGQNVTLSCEQNLNHDAMYWYRQDPGQGLRLIYYSQIVNDFQKGDIAEGYSVSREKKESFPLTVTSAQKNPTAFYLCASSNGISYEQYFGPGTRLTVT.

The chain is built from TRBV18 and TRBJ1-1; TRBD1 might be the D (5 bases). Trimming took off 3 bases at V and 3 bases at J, with 17 bases between the two ends. This CDR3 comprises 16 residues. Looked up from germline, CDR1 is KGHSH and CDR2 is LQKENI. The CDR3 bases are TGTGCCAGCTCACCGTCCCCAGGGATTGGGGACACTGAAGCTTTCTTT. This sequence encodes CASSPSPGIGDTEAFF.

This clone appeared once. The chain uses TRBV30 and TRBJ1-3; no clear D. The CDR3 is 15 residues long. Trimming shortened V by 2 bases and J by 4 bases, and 15 bases separated the two germline ends. CDR1 and CDR2 from the germline V gene are GTSNPN and SVGIG (reference sequence). CDR3 sequence reads: CAWSRRGARGNTIYF. The CDR3 DNA sequence: TGTGCCTGGAGTCGACGAGGCGCCAGAGGAAACACCATATATTTT.

The CDR3 region is CASSLRGQAILSSYNEQFF. CDR3 nucleotide sequence: TGTGCCAGCAGTTTAAGGGGACAGGCTATTCTAAGCTCCTACAATGAGCAGTTCTTC. The genes are TRBV27 and TRBJ2-1; 8 bases agree with TRBD1. Germline CDR1 and CDR2: MNHEY and SMNVEV (reference sequence). CDR3 length equals 19 residues. V lost 2 bases, J lost 0 bases, and 12 bases stayed unmatched.

The chain employs TRBV29-1 and TRBJ2-5; 8 bases match TRBD1. The CDR3 has 17 residues. J gave up 2 bases and V 0 bases, and 11 bases lay outside the gene matches. The germline gives CDR1 SQVTM, CDR2 ANQGSEA. The CDR3 sequence is CSVEDETDWTGQETQYF. As DNA, the CDR3 is TGCAGCGTTGAAGATGAAACCGACTGGACAGGGCAAGAGACCCAGTACTTC.

The CDR3 bases are TGCAGTGCTAGTGTATTCGTAGACAGGAATCAGCCCCAGCATTTT. This sequence encodes CSASVFVDRNQPQHF. The chain links TRBV20-1 to TRBJ1-5, with D perhaps TRBD1 (6 bases). CDR1 and CDR2 (germline): DFQATT, SNEGSKA (reference sequence). The CDR3 consists of 15 residues. Trimming took off 3 bases at V and 4 bases at J, with 16 bases between the two ends.

J is TRBJ1-2 and V is TRBV27; TRBD1 matches at 9 bases. The germline V gene encodes CDR1 MNHEY and CDR2 SMNVEV (reference sequence). The CDR3 is made up of 15 amino acids. V trimming: 6 bases; J trimming: 4 bases; junction bases outside the gene matches: 9. CDR3 DNA sequence: TGTGCCAGCAGAGACAACAGGGGGCCCCTCTATGGCTACACCTTC. This sequence encodes CASRDNRGPLYGYTF.

The V and J genes are TRBV6-7 and TRBJ2-7, with D maybe TRBD2 (6 bases). TRBV6-7 is flagged as an ORF with uncertain function. Trimming pared 2 bases from V and 3 bases from J, leaving 11 bases between. The CDR3 runs 14 residues. The CDR3 region has the DNA TGTGCCAGCAGTTACCCAACTAGCCTCTACGAGCAGTACTTC. Its translation: CASSYPTSLYEQYF.

The gene calls are TRBV5-5 and TRBJ1-6; possibly TRBD1 for D (5 bases). The germline gives CDR1 SGHKS, CDR2 YYEKEE (reference sequence). The CDR3 length is 13 residues. V dropped 4 bases and J dropped 7 bases, with 9 bases sitting between them. The CDR3 here is CASSTAGNSPLHF. In nucleotides, the CDR3 is TGTGCCAGCAGCACCGCAGGGAATTCACCCCTCCACTTT.

On this clone: Other DNA sequences from this sample encode an identical CDR3 as well. The chain joins TRBV28 to TRBJ2-7; no firm D call. The CDR3 extends over 11 amino acids. The germline V gene encodes CDR1 MDHEN and CDR2 SYDVKM. V lost 4 bases and J lost 4, with 5 bases in between. DNA for the CDR3: TGTGCCAGCAGTTCCTCGTACGAGCAGTACTTC. This translates into CASSSSYEQYF. The full variable domain, with the rest looked up from reference TRBV28 and TRBJ2-7, is DVKVTQSSRYLVKRTGEKVFLECVQDMDHENMFWYRQDPGLGLRLIYFSYDVKMKEKGDIPEGYSVSREKKERFSLILESASTNQTSMYLCASSSSYEQYFGPGTRLTVT.

This clone was found a few times. V gene TRBV11-2 combines with J gene TRBJ2-2; 9 positions agree with TRBD2. This CDR3 contains 15 residues. With 6 bases clipped from V and 6 bases from J, the junction kept 8 bases outside the gene matches. The germline V gene encodes CDR1 SGHAT and CDR2 FQNNGV. The CDR3, as DNA: TGTGCCAGCAGTTTTAGCGGGAGCCCGGCCGGGGAGCTGTTTTTT. Protein sequence: CASSFSGSPAGELFF.

The genes are TRBV5-1 and TRBJ2-2, with 9 bases aligning to TRBD1. Losses at the gene ends were 3 bases for V and 0 bases for J; bases not matched to a gene: 6. Germline values: CDR1 SGHRS, CDR2 YFSETQ. The CDR3 consists of 17 residues. CDR3: CASSWAGTGTNTGELFF. As DNA, the CDR3 is TGCGCCAGCAGCTGGGCCGGGACAGGGACGAACACCGGGGAGCTGTTTTTT.

The chain is built from TRBV25-1 and TRBJ1-5; 7 nucleotides agree with TRBD1. Germline lookup yields CDR1 MGHDK and CDR2 SYGVNS. The CDR3 length is 14 residues. J gave up 5 bases and V 3 bases, and 4 bases lay outside the gene matches. This chain's CDR3 is CASSETGWDQPQHF. For the CDR3, the DNA is TGTGCCAGCAGTGAGACAGGGTGGGATCAGCCCCAGCATTTT. Drawing the rest from reference TRBV25-1 and TRBJ1-5, the complete variable domain is EADIYQTPRYLVIGTGKKITLECSQTMGHDKMYWYQQDPGMELHLIHYSYGVNSTEKGDLSSESTVSRIRTEHFPLTLESARPSHTSQYLCASSETGWDQPQHFGDGTRLSIL.

This clone was counted a few times. The chain combines TRBV19 with TRBJ1-6; 9 bases fit TRBD1. V trimming: 4 bases; J trimming: 7 bases; junction bases outside the gene matches: 2. This CDR3 comprises 14 residues. Germline CDR1 and CDR2: LNHDA and SQIVND (reference sequence). As DNA, the CDR3 is TGTGCCAGTAGTACGACAGGGGGAAATTCACCCCTCCACTTT. This translates into CASSTTGGNSPLHF. The entire variable domain, with the rest obtained from reference TRBV19 and TRBJ1-6, is as follows: DGGITQSPKYLFRKEGQNVTLSCEQNLNHDAMYWYRQDPGQGLRLIYYSQIVNDFQKGDIAEGYSVSREKKESFPLTVTSAQKNPTAFYLCASSTTGGNSPLHFGNGTRLTVT.

V gene TRBV6-5 combines with J gene TRBJ1-6; tentative D call: TRBD1 (6 bases). Looked up from germline, CDR1 is MNHEY and CDR2 is SVGAGI. The CDR3 is 12 residues long. Trimming left V 11 bases short and J 10 bases short, with 15 bases between. CDR3 amino acids: CAGSTGSSPLHF. CDR3 in DNA: TGTGCCGGTTCGACAGGCAGCTCACCCCTCCACTTT.

The CDR3 region is CASSIPDRSYGYTF. Here the CDR3 DNA reads TGTGCCAGTAGTATTCCCGACAGGAGCTATGGCTACACCTTC. This chain joins TRBV19 and TRBJ1-2, with a weak D call TRBD1 (6 bases). V shed 3 bases and J shed 4 bases, with 12 bases lying between them. CDR1 and CDR2 (germline): LNHDA, SQIVND (reference sequence). This CDR3 is 14 amino acids long.

This rearrangement joins TRBV6-2 or TRBV6-3 to TRBJ1-2, with D tentatively TRBD1 (6 bases). Trimming removed 2 bases at V and 3 bases at J, with 13 bases between. The CDR3 consists of 15 residues. CDR1 is MNHEY, CDR2 SVGEGT, per germline. The CDR3 DNA follows: TGTGCCAGCAGTTACGCGGGGGACAAGTACTATGGCTACACCTTC. Translating gives CASSYAGDKYYGYTF.

This chain links TRBV30 with TRBJ1-1, with D unresolved. The V gene lost 0 bases and the J gene lost 4 bases, with 9 bases spanning the gap. Germline V CDR1 and CDR2: GTSNPN, SVGIG (reference sequence). This CDR3 has 13 residues. DNA for the CDR3: TGTGCCTGGAGTGTAACTATGGGCACTGAAGCTTTCTTT. Its translation is CAWSVTMGTEAFF.

The chain couples TRBV11-2 to TRBJ2-7; D may be TRBD2 (6 bases). Looked up from germline, CDR1 is SGHAT and CDR2 is FQNNGV. V was cut by 5 bases and J by 5 bases, with 10 bases left in between. This CDR3 is 12 amino acids long. CDR3 sequence reads: CASSQSSDEQYF. The CDR3 bases are TGTGCCAGCAGCCAATCTAGCGACGAGCAGTACTTC.

The V gene is TRBV15, the J gene TRBJ2-4; D might be TRBD1 (5 bases). Germline V lookup: CDR1 LNHNV, CDR2 YYDKDF (reference sequence). The CDR3 has 13 amino acids. Trimming shortened V by 3 bases and J by 15 bases, and 18 bases separated the two germline ends. The CDR3 DNA follows: TGTGCCACCAGCAGGAACCCCCCAGGGCAGTGGTACTTC. Its translation is CATSRNPPGQWYF.

CDR3 loop: CASSGYDTQYF. The CDR3 DNA is TGTGCCAGCAGCGGCTACGATACGCAGTATTTT. The chain recombines TRBV9 with TRBJ2-3; no clear D. This CDR3 has 11 residues. The germline CDR1 and CDR2 sequences are SGDLS and YYNGEE. V lost 3 bases, J lost 6 bases, and 5 bases lay in between.

The chain carries TRBV11-3 and TRBJ2-3; possibly TRBD2 for D (5 bases). The CDR3 has 14 amino acids. V was cut by 5 bases and J by 2 bases, with 11 bases left in between. Per germline, CDR1 SGHNT and CDR2 YENEEA. The chain's CDR3 is CASSRGGSTDTQYF. CDR3 nucleotides: TGTGCCAGCAGCCGAGGAGGATCCACAGATACGCAGTATTTT.

The chain has TRBV28 and TRBJ2-7; D remains unclear. This CDR3 has 16 residues. Germline V lookup: CDR1 MDHEN, CDR2 SYDVKM. The ends were cut back, 4 bases at V and 3 bases at J, with 19 bases in the middle. The CDR3 DNA reads as TGTGCCAGCAGTTCCCCCCGGCGCGGAGCCAACTACGAGCAGTACTTC. Translated, it gives CASSSPRRGANYEQYF. Combining the CDR3 with reference TRBV28 and TRBJ2-7 gives the whole variable domain DVKVTQSSRYLVKRTGEKVFLECVQDMDHENMFWYRQDPGLGLRLIYFSYDVKMKEKGDIPEGYSVSREKKERFSLILESASTNQTSMYLCASSSPRRGANYEQYFGPGTRLTVT.

V gene TRBV28 combines with J gene TRBJ1-5; a possible D gene is TRBD1 (5 bases). Per the germline V gene, CDR1 is MDHEN and CDR2 is SYDVKM. V lost 5 bases, J lost 7 bases, and 18 bases lay in between. The CDR3 runs 15 residues. CDR3 coding DNA: TGTGCCAGCAGTCCACCCCCAGGGTATGACCAGCCCCAGCATTTT. It codes for CASSPPPGYDQPQHF.

This clone was detected only once. V is TRBV29-1 and J is TRBJ1-1; D call uncertain. CDR1 is SQVTM, CDR2 ANQGSEA, per germline. Trimming stripped 4 bases from V and 1 base from J, with 13 bases between. CDR3 size: 14 residues. The CDR3 spells CSVVLRAGNTEAFF. CDR3 sequence (DNA): TGCAGCGTTGTTCTGAGGGCAGGGAACACTGAAGCTTTCTTT.

V is TRBV28 and J is TRBJ1-1; 11 nucleotides match TRBD1. The CDR3 spans 14 residues. Losses at the gene ends were 6 bases for V and 4 bases for J; bases not matched to a gene: 4. Germline assignment: CDR1 MDHEN and CDR2 SYDVKM. The CDR3 sequence is CASSRDRGSTEAFF. Here the CDR3 DNA reads TGTGCCAGCAGCAGGGACAGGGGGAGCACTGAAGCTTTCTTT.

This chain uses TRBV15 with TRBJ1-2; D gene unclear. The CDR3 runs to 15 residues. The germline V gene encodes CDR1 LNHNV and CDR2 YYDKDF (reference sequence). V was trimmed by 1 base and J by 0 bases, leaving 9 bases between them. The CDR3 is CATSRGGAANYGYTF. CDR3 in DNA: TGTGCCACCAGCAGAGGTGGAGCCGCTAACTATGGCTACACCTTC.

This clone turned up a few times. The gene calls are TRBV4-1 and TRBJ1-3; TRBD1 might be the D (5 bases). The CDR3 is 17 amino acids. With 1 base removed from V and 0 bases from J, the gap between germline ends came to 13 bases. Looked up from germline, CDR1 is MGHRA and CDR2 is YSYEKL. The CDR3 spells CASSQVTGDNSGNTIYF. Here the CDR3 DNA reads TGCGCCAGCAGCCAAGTCACAGGCGACAACTCTGGAAACACCATATATTTT.